These 28 T cell receptor beta chains were sequenced from one sample in a study of T cell responses to AZD1222 COVID-19 vaccine. This table comes from immunoSEQ multiplex PCR, and its TCRdb copy is limited to in-frame clones, with some not included. The sample lists under 150,000 clones, approximately 94% occurring once. Sequences were derived from peripheral blood, sampled on day 0 of AZD1222 vaccination. The receptors were sampled from an adult in good health.

The chain has TRBV6-5 and TRBJ2-1; TRBD1 might be the D (5 bases). The CDR3 loop spans 14 amino acids. The germline V gene encodes CDR1 MNHEY and CDR2 SVGAGI. Trimming stripped 4 bases from V and 8 bases from J, with 15 bases between. For the CDR3, the DNA is TGTGCCAGCAGTTCCTTGGACCGCAGGGATGAGCAGTTCTTC. This encodes CASSSLDRRDEQFF.

The chain carries TRBV7-2 and TRBJ2-1; TRBD2 aligns across 8 bases. The CDR3 has 15 residues. Germline assignment: CDR1 SGHTA and CDR2 FQGNSA. The trim removed 2 bases at V and 8 bases at J, leaving 8 bases unmatched. CDR3 in amino acids: CASSLRSGGRYEQFF. In nucleotides, the CDR3 is TGTGCCAGCAGCTTACGTTCGGGGGGGAGATATGAGCAGTTCTTC.

This clone was recorded only once. The V gene is TRBV5-1, the J gene TRBJ2-5; a possible D gene is TRBD1 (6 bases). The V end was cut by 2 bases, the J end by 1 base, with 15 bases between. Germline CDR1 is SGHRS and CDR2 is YFSETQ. The length of the CDR3 is 16 residues. The CDR3 here is CASSFSTSDSQETQYF. In nucleotides, the CDR3 is TGCGCCAGCAGCTTCTCAACCTCGGACAGCCAAGAGACCCAGTACTTC.

The chain recombines TRBV27 with TRBJ1-4; tentatively, D is TRBD1 (5 bases). This CDR3 comprises 15 residues. Trimming took 7 bases from V and 2 from J, leaving 14 bases between them. Germline V gene lookup returns CDR1 MNHEY and CDR2 SMNVEV (reference sequence). CDR3 sequence (DNA): TGTGCCAGCACATCAAGGGGTTCTACTAATGAAAAACTGTTTTTT. The encoded protein is CASTSRGSTNEKLFF.

This clone is a singleton in its sample. The chain has TRBV4-3 and TRBJ2-3; tentative D call: TRBD1 (5 bases). From germline, CDR1 is LGHNA and CDR2 YSLEER. The length of the CDR3 is 14 residues. V gave up 5 bases and J gave up 8 bases, with 17 bases separating them. Here the CDR3 reads CASSLERGARTQYF. CDR3 nucleotide sequence: TGCGCCAGCAGCTTGGAAAGGGGCGCTCGTACGCAGTATTTT.

J is TRBJ2-5 and V is TRBV28, with TRBD2 matching over 10 bases. This CDR3 comprises 14 residues. Germline loops: CDR1 MDHEN, CDR2 SYDVKM. Losses at the gene ends were 6 bases for V and 7 bases for J; bases not matched to a gene: 8. The CDR3 is CASRLAGRPGTQYF. CDR3 sequence (DNA): TGTGCCAGCAGACTAGCGGGACGGCCGGGGACCCAGTACTTC.

This clone was seen once. The chain has TRBV27 and TRBJ1-2; D gene unclear. CDR3 length equals 15 residues. Germline CDR1 is MNHEY and CDR2 is SMNVEV (reference sequence). V lost 0 bases and J 5 bases, leaving 13 bases between the germline ends. CDR3 in DNA: TGTGCCAGCAGTTTATCGGGCGGCCTCTCATATGGCTACACCTTC. Protein product: CASSLSGGLSYGYTF.

The chain employs TRBV5-6 and TRBJ1-6, with D possibly being TRBD1 (5 bases). The CDR3 has 15 residues. CDR1 is SGHDT and CDR2 is YYEEEE in the germline V gene. The V gene lost 2 bases and the J gene lost 9 bases, with 15 bases spanning the gap. CDR3: CASSLGDGEGSPLHF. As DNA, the CDR3 is TGTGCCAGCAGCTTAGGGGACGGTGAGGGTTCACCCCTCCACTTT.

This clone was recorded only once. The chain couples TRBV15 to TRBJ2-2; D possibly corresponds to TRBD2 (6 bases). Germline CDR1 LNHNV, CDR2 YYDKDF (reference sequence). The length of the CDR3 is 15 residues. Trimming took 0 bases from V and 4 from J, leaving 9 bases between them. The CDR3 region has the DNA TGTGCCACCAGCAGAGATCGGGGGAGCACCGGGGAGCTGTTTTTT. Its translation: CATSRDRGSTGELFF.

The chain joins TRBV10-3 to TRBJ2-5, with 7 bases identical to TRBD2. This CDR3 has 15 amino acids. CDR1 is ENHRY, CDR2 SYGVKD, per germline. After removal of 2 bases from V and 4 bases from J, the junction contained 7 bases not matched to a gene. CDR3 nucleotides: TGTGCCATCAGTGAGGGGCGGGAGATGCGAGAGACCCAGTACTTC. Amino acid sequence: CAISEGREMRETQYF.

The genes are TRBV25-1 and TRBJ2-5; 10 positions match TRBD1. This CDR3 has 15 residues. Germline values: CDR1 MGHDK, CDR2 SYGVNS. J gave up 5 bases and V 5 bases, and 8 bases lay outside the gene matches. The CDR3 DNA sequence: TGTGCCAGCAGTTCCCCGACAGGGGGCGCGGAGACCCAGTACTTC. Protein: CASSSPTGGAETQYF.

This chain joins TRBV5-4 and TRBJ1-2, with 8 bases matching TRBD1. CDR1 and CDR2 from the germline V gene are SGHNT and YYREEE (reference sequence). Trimming took 4 bases from V and 4 from J; bases not matched to a gene: 9. The CDR3 loop spans 15 amino acids. CDR3 in amino acids: CASSQGQGDSYGYTF. The CDR3, as DNA: TGTGCCAGCAGCCAAGGACAGGGCGACAGCTATGGCTACACCTTC.

The chain has TRBV5-6 and TRBJ2-3; 14 nucleotides agree with TRBD2. This CDR3 spans 18 amino acids. Unmatched junction bases numbered 8, after V lost 4 bases and J lost 1 base. CDR1 SGHDT and CDR2 YYEEEE come from the germline V gene. CDR3 DNA: TGTGCCAGCAGCCCTCCGGGACTAGCGGGAGAGGGCACAGATACGCAGTATTTT. It codes for CASSPPGLAGEGTDTQYF.

The chain has TRBV5-1 and TRBJ1-6, with a weak D call TRBD1 (6 bases). There are 14 residues in the CDR3. V was shortened by 1 base and J by 10 bases, with 12 bases between the two germline ends. CDR1 is SGHRS, CDR2 YFSETQ, per germline. For the CDR3, the DNA is TGCGCCAGCAGCTTGCCGACAGGCGGGTCACCCCTCCACTTT. It codes for CASSLPTGGSPLHF.

The rearrangement joins TRBV29-1 to TRBJ2-2; 7 bases line up with TRBD2. Germline loops: CDR1 SQVTM, CDR2 ANQGSEA. Trimming removed 6 bases from V and 5 bases from J; junction bases left unmatched: 9. The CDR3 extends over 14 amino acids. CDR3 in DNA: TGCAGCGTCCTGTCCCTAGCGGAGACCGGGGAGCTGTTTTTT. Translating it yields CSVLSLAETGELFF.

V gene TRBV15 combines with J gene TRBJ1-1, with D tentatively TRBD1 (5 bases). The V gene's germline CDR1 is LNHNV and CDR2 YYDKDF (reference sequence). The CDR3 consists of 14 residues. V shed 5 bases and J shed 4 bases, with 14 bases lying between them. The CDR3: CATSEGPWGTEAFF. The CDR3 bases are TGTGCCACCAGCGAGGGACCATGGGGCACTGAAGCTTTCTTT.

The chain employs TRBV28 and TRBJ1-6, with 9 bases identical to TRBD1. The germline gives CDR1 MDHEN, CDR2 SYDVKM. The V gene end was trimmed by 6 bases and the J gene end by 7 bases; junction bases not matched to a gene: 7. The CDR3 spans 15 residues. CDR3 protein: CASRPRDRVNSPLHF. Written as DNA, the CDR3 is TGTGCCAGCAGGCCCCGGGACAGGGTCAATTCACCCCTCCACTTT.

The V gene is TRBV27, the J gene TRBJ2-3; the match to TRBD2 covers 7 bases. In germline, CDR1 is MNHEY, CDR2 SMNVEV (reference sequence). The CDR3 is made up of 14 amino acids. V lost 6 bases, J lost 2 bases, and 5 bases stayed unmatched. CDR3 nucleotides: TGTGCCAGCAGGCGGGGAGGGAACACAGATACGCAGTATTTT. Encoded protein: CASRRGGNTDTQYF.

This clone was found once. The chain couples TRBV28 to TRBJ2-7; perhaps D is TRBD1 or TRBD2 (5 bases each). Germline loops: CDR1 MDHEN, CDR2 SYDVKM. This CDR3 comprises 12 residues. V was pared by 6 bases and J by 6 bases, with 12 bases between. CDR3 coding DNA: TGTGCCAGCAGGAGTGGGACCCTCGAGCAGTACTTC. It yields the protein CASRSGTLEQYF.

Only one count was recorded for this clone. The V call is TRBV19, the J call TRBJ1-5, with D perhaps matching TRBD1 (5 bases). With 1 base removed from V and 6 bases from J, the gap between germline ends came to 7 bases. The CDR3 has 13 amino acids. Germline CDR1 reads LNHDA; CDR2 reads SQIVND (reference sequence). CDR3 DNA sequence: TGTGCCAGTAGTATAGGGGGGTCTCAGCCCCAGCATTTT. The encoded protein is CASSIGGSQPQHF.

The DNA of the CDR3 is TGTGCCATCAGTGGGACAGGAGGGGATAACTATGGCTACACCTTC. Amino acids: CAISGTGGDNYGYTF. The chain employs TRBV10-3 and TRBJ1-2, with 7 bases identical to TRBD1. Germline CDR1 and CDR2: ENHRY and SYGVKD. The ends lost 4 bases at V and 1 base at J; junction bases unmatched: 6. The CDR3 sequence is 15 residues long.

This clone was seen just once. CDR3 protein: CASSQYLGEGLGNEQFF. CDR3 sequence (DNA): TGTGCCAGCAGCCAGTATTTGGGGGAGGGCCTGGGGAATGAGCAGTTCTTC. The gene calls are TRBV7-3 and TRBJ2-1; 7 bases are a match to TRBD2. CDR3 length: 17 residues. In germline, CDR1 is SGHTA, CDR2 FQGTGA. Trimming took 5 bases from V and 7 from J; bases not matched to a gene: 17. Variable domain in full (rest from reference TRBV7-3 and TRBJ2-1): GAGVSQTPSNKVTEKGKYVELRCDPISGHTALYWYRQSLGQGPEFLIYFQGTGAADDSGLPNDRFFAVRPEGSVSTLKIQRTERGDSAVYLCASSQYLGEGLGNEQFFGPGTRLTVL.

This sequence joins TRBV7-2 and TRBJ1-1; no firm D call. The germline V gene has CDR1 SGHTA and CDR2 FQGNSA. This CDR3 spans 13 amino acids. V lost 5 bases, J lost 1 base, and 8 bases lay in between. The CDR3 region has the DNA TGTGCCAGCAGCAAAAACGCGAACACTGAAGCTTTCTTT. This encodes CASSKNANTEAFF.

The rearrangement joins TRBV28 to TRBJ1-2; D may be TRBD1 (5 bases). The germline V gene encodes CDR1 MDHEN and CDR2 SYDVKM. Trimming took 6 bases from V and 8 from J, leaving 19 bases between them. This CDR3 comprises 14 residues. The CDR3 bases are TGTGCCAGCAGCACCTACAGGCCCTCAGCGGGCTACACCTTC. This translates into CASSTYRPSAGYTF.

The chain couples TRBV5-5 to TRBJ1-3; TRBD1 matches 7 bases. V lost 4 bases, J lost 0 bases, and 7 bases stayed unmatched. CDR1 and CDR2 from the germline V gene are SGHKS and YYEKEE (reference sequence). The CDR3 sequence is 16 residues long. The CDR3 reads CASSPGTVDSGNTIYF. CDR3 nucleotides: TGTGCCAGCAGCCCCGGGACAGTCGACTCTGGAAACACCATATATTTT.

This clone showed up just once. The J gene is TRBJ1-1, the V gene TRBV14; D is ambiguous. Trimming pared 0 bases from V and 3 bases from J, leaving 5 bases between. Germline V gene lookup returns CDR1 SGHDN and CDR2 FVKESK. The CDR3 loop spans 13 amino acids. CDR3 residues: CASSQDWDTEAFF. In DNA form, the CDR3 reads TGTGCCAGCAGCCAAGATTGGGACACTGAAGCTTTCTTT.

This clone occurred once. This chain's CDR3 is CASSFRGRSYEQYF. CDR3 sequence (DNA): TGCGCCAGCAGCTTTCGCGGGAGGTCGTACGAGCAGTACTTC. This chain links TRBV5-1 with TRBJ2-7, with 8 bases lining up with TRBD2. CDR3 length: 14 amino acids. The V gene's germline CDR1 is SGHRS and CDR2 YFSETQ. With 2 bases clipped from V and 4 bases from J, the junction kept 5 bases outside the gene matches. The complete variable domain, with remaining parts taken from reference TRBV5-1 and TRBJ2-7, reads KAGVTQTPRYLIKTRGQQVTLSCSPISGHRSVSWYQQTPGQGLQFLFEYFSETQRNKGNFPGRFSGRQFSNSRSEMNVSTLELGDSALYLCASSFRGRSYEQYFGPGTRLTVT.

The V call is TRBV6-5, the J call TRBJ1-1; 7 nucleotides line up with TRBD1. This CDR3 is built from 13 residues. Germline CDR1 is MNHEY and CDR2 is SVGAGI. J lost 5 bases, V lost 8 bases, and 8 bases had no gene match. CDR3 residues: CASGLQGRTEAFF. The CDR3 DNA reads TGTGCCAGCGGACTACAGGGGAGGACTGAAGCTTTCTTT.